This paragraph reports one TCR beta chain. The sample is drawn from a study of sequential checkpoint blockade in melanoma. At the level of the study: First-line arms were nivolumab then ipilimumab, or the reverse, randomized 1:1. Each arm's sequence ended with maintenance nivolumab.

Stated treatment: randomized to nivolumab then ipilimumab (arm A) or the reverse (arm B). No patient had prior DNA-damaging chemotherapy. PBMC sorting kept live CD3+CD8+ cells without CD19 or CD56. Assay: immunoSEQ multiplex PCR; the TCRdb copy retains only in-frame clones and omits some. The sample yields about 4,800 clones, roughly 69% seen once. The CDR3 is 16 amino acids. CDR1 is MGHRA, CDR2 YSYEKL, per germline. V shed 3 bases, J shed 2 bases, and the junction held 7 bases outside the gene matches. The origin of this receptor is a human donor with melanoma. The chain employs TRBV4-1 and TRBJ1-1, with 9 bases lining up with TRBD1. Sample: CD8+ T cells sorted from blood (inferred from file names), taken from a patient given nivolumab and ipilimumab in sequence. The DNA for the CDR3 is TGCGCCAGCAGCCAGATAGGACAGGGGTCAAACACTGAAGCTTTCTTT. Residues: CASSQIGQGSNTEAFF.